Sequencing of this T cell receptor beta chain was carried out in a study of CD8+ T cells in alopecia areata. Study overall: Each of the treated patients was given oral tofacitinib, 5 to 10 mg twice daily, for moderate-to-severe alopecia areata. Severity scoring for treated patients was based on the percentage of affected scalp area. Study findings and constraints: Tofacitinib produced a significant decrease in scalp clonality and in expanded CD8+ clones among the top 100.

Germline V gene data show CDR1 as GTSNPN and CDR2 as SVGIG (reference sequence). Deletions cut 2 bases from V and 0 bases from J, with 8 bases between. CDR3 length: 13 amino acids. In its sample, this clone was seen a few times. The antigen is unknown. Treatment specified: oral pan-JAK inhibitor, 5-10 mg twice daily. Peripheral blood and lesional scalp punch biopsies were taken from alopecia areata patients. TCR sequencing used cDNA made by reverse transcription of extracted RNA. Measured with immunoSEQ multiplex PCR; TCRdb has only the in-frame clones, and not every one. The table includes about 120,000 clones, approximately 52% detected once.

Specimen: CD8+ T cells sorted from blood, collected at week 4, from a patient treated with tofacitinib. This receptor was obtained from a human donor with alopecia areata. The chain has TRBV30 and TRBJ2-7; D remains ambiguous. The CDR3 reads CAWSYGSSYEQYF. The CDR3 DNA is TGTGCCTGGAGTTACGGTAGCTCCTACGAGCAGTACTTC.